The next 20 T cell receptor beta chains were all read from a single sample in a study of naive and memory T cell subsets. Whole blood, 2.5 to 3 ml, came from adult healthy volunteers. Alpha and beta constant region primers primed reverse transcription for blood and skin samples. TCRdb re-called the 5' RACE reads with MiXCR, one entry per CDR3 protein. The top ten hold 7.8% of the sample, which has some 22,000 distinct CDR3 sequences, about 4.4% seen once. The origin of the receptors is a male donor in good health.

The table lists this clonotype with many counts. The chain carries TRBV4-1 and TRBJ2-5; 11 positions agree with TRBD1. The CDR3 length is 19 residues. CDR1 and CDR2 from the germline V gene are MGHRA and YSYEKL. The V gene end was trimmed by 6 bases and the J gene end by 2 bases; junction bases not matched to a gene: 17. CDR3 nucleotide sequence: TGCGCCAGCAGACCGACAGGGACAGGGGGTCGGGTTGGTCAAGAGACCCAGTACTTC. Translated, it gives CASRPTGTGGRVGQETQYF.

This clonotype was picked up many times. In DNA form, the CDR3 reads TGTGCCAGCAGCCGAGGCCGAACTGAAGCTTTCTTT. The encoded protein is CASSRGRTEAFF. The J gene is TRBJ1-1, the V gene TRBV6-5; D is ambiguous. The CDR3 is 12 amino acids. V lost 6 bases and J lost 5, with 10 bases in between. The germline V gene has CDR1 MNHEY and CDR2 SVGAGI.

In its sample, this clonotype was seen many times. The CDR3 sequence is CSVGSSTDTQYF. The CDR3 DNA follows: TGCAGTGTCGGGTCTAGCACAGATACGCAGTATTTT. The chain joins TRBV29-1 to TRBJ2-3; D is unresolved. The CDR3 is made up of 12 amino acids. CDR1 and CDR2 from the germline V gene are SQVTM and ANQGSEA.

This clonotype appeared once. The J gene is TRBJ2-1, the V gene TRBV12-3 or TRBV12-4; TRBD2 matches at 10 bases. This CDR3 spans 14 amino acids. Germline trimming cut 7 bases from V and 3 bases from J; bases unmatched to any gene: 3. The CDR3 sequence: CASTPSGGYNEQFF. The CDR3 DNA reads TGTGCCAGCACCCCTAGCGGGGGCTACAATGAGCAGTTCTTC.

Comments on this clonotype: One end of the junction is discordant with germline, which a read error may explain. The chain links TRBV3-1 to TRBJ2-1, with 13 bases that match TRBD2. The CDR3 has 15 residues. The germline CDR1 and CDR2 sequences are LGHDT and YNNKEL (reference sequence). CDR3 sequence reads: CASSQELAGGREHFF. The DNA of the CDR3 is TGTGCCAGCAGCCAAGAACTAGCGGGGGGGCGTGAGCACTTCTTC.

In its sample, this clonotype was seen many times. The chain joins TRBV20-1 to TRBJ2-5; 8 bases line up with TRBD1. The CDR3 has 16 residues. V was clipped by 1 base and J by 4 bases; unmatched bases: 11. CDR1 DFQATT and CDR2 SNEGSKA come from the germline V gene (reference sequence). The CDR3 region has the DNA TGCAGTGCTAGAGGGGGGGCAGGGGGCATCGGAGAGACCCAGTACTTC. Its translation is CSARGGAGGIGETQYF.

This clonotype was detected ten times or more. The DNA for the CDR3 is TGTGCCAGCAGACAGGGACAGACTAATGAAAAACTGTTTTTT. It codes for CASRQGQTNEKLFF. J is TRBJ1-4 and V is TRBV6-5; 7 bases line up with TRBD1. V lost 6 bases and J lost 2; bases outside the gene matches: 3. CDR1 and CDR2 (germline): MNHEY, SVGAGI. CDR3 length equals 14 residues.

This clonotype was seen repeatedly, ten times or more. The chain recombines TRBV19 with TRBJ2-3, with D unresolved. The CDR3 spans 14 residues. The V and J ends lost 9 bases and 0 bases respectively, with 13 bases between them. The germline V gene encodes CDR1 LNHDA and CDR2 SQIVND (reference sequence). The DNA of the CDR3 is TGTGCCAGCGCCCGACTCGTTAGCACAGATACGCAGTATTTT. This encodes CASARLVSTDTQYF.

There are many counts of this clonotype. The V call is TRBV12-3 or TRBV12-4, the J call TRBJ2-5; TRBD1 might be the D (6 bases). V gave up 7 bases and J gave up 7 bases, with 19 bases separating them. The CDR3 length is 14 residues. The chain's CDR3 is CASKLQGSTGTQYF. CDR3 DNA sequence: TGTGCCAGCAAACTACAGGGATCCACCGGGACCCAGTACTTC.

Ten or more counts support this clonotype. J is TRBJ1-1 and V is TRBV29-1; possibly TRBD1 for D (6 bases). Germline values: CDR1 SQVTM, CDR2 ANQGSEA. Trimming stripped 3 bases from V and 6 bases from J, with 17 bases between. The CDR3 totals 14 residues. The CDR3 here is CSVDGDTEPPEAFF. The CDR3 DNA follows: TGCAGCGTTGACGGGGACACCGAACCGCCTGAAGCTTTCTTT.

In its sample, this clonotype was seen many times. For the CDR3, the DNA is TGTGCCAGCAGCCTTCCGGGGAGCTCCTACGAGCAGTACTTC. This codes for CASSLPGSSYEQYF. This chain connects TRBV12-3 or TRBV12-4 to TRBJ2-7; possible D gene TRBD2, 5 bases. CDR3 length: 14 residues. V was pared by 6 bases and J by 0 bases, with 12 bases between.

This clonotype was found many times. This chain links TRBV6-5 with TRBJ2-2; D is perhaps TRBD1 or TRBD2 (5 bases each). V shed 3 bases and J shed 6 bases, with 14 bases lying between them. CDR1 is MNHEY and CDR2 is SVGAGI in the germline V gene. The CDR3 totals 15 residues. The CDR3 nucleotides are TGTGCCAGCAGTTATCTAGCAGGGTGGCCCGGGGAGCTGTTTTTT. As protein: CASSYLAGWPGELFF.

This clonotype was recorded many times. A junction boundary mismatches the germline segment, possibly from a read error. This chain joins TRBV20-1 and TRBJ1-2; 9 bases agree with TRBD1. The CDR3 extends over 13 amino acids. Germline assignment: CDR1 DFQATT and CDR2 SNEGSKA (reference sequence). CDR3 nucleotide sequence: TGCAGTGCTATGGGGGACAGGGTTTATCCGGGGATCTTC. Residues: CSAMGDRVYPGIF.

This clonotype was counted at least ten times. The V and J genes are TRBV20-1 and TRBJ1-5; TRBD1 aligns across 7 bases. V lost 3 bases, J lost 0 bases, and 11 bases stayed unmatched. CDR1 is DFQATT and CDR2 is SNEGSKA in the germline V gene (reference sequence). This CDR3 is built from 17 residues. The CDR3 protein is CSASIPGGRYSNQPQHF. The CDR3 nucleotides are TGCAGTGCTAGTATCCCAGGGGGGAGGTATAGCAATCAGCCCCAGCATTTT.

In its sample, this clonotype was seen a few times. A read error may be the cause here, since a much bigger clone is one base away. This chain's CDR3 is CSVSTSGGWEQYF. The CDR3 region has the DNA TGCAGCGTTTCGACTAGCGGGGGCTGGGAGCAGTACTTC. The V and J genes are TRBV29-1 and TRBJ2-7; 12 bases match TRBD2. The CDR3 length is 13 residues. The V gene end was trimmed by 5 bases and the J gene end by 7 bases; junction bases not matched to a gene: 6. Looked up from germline, CDR1 is SQVTM and CDR2 is ANQGSEA.

This clonotype was observed many times. The chain joins TRBV6-5 to TRBJ2-7; tentative D call: TRBD2 (7 bases). CDR1 and CDR2 (germline): MNHEY, SVGAGI. CDR3 length: 14 amino acids. The V end lost 7 bases, the J end lost 6 bases, and 19 bases lay between the germline ends. The CDR3: CASIPAGGQSEQYF. In DNA, the CDR3 is TGTGCCAGCATTCCAGCCGGGGGGCAGAGCGAGCAGTACTTC.

This clonotype was recorded at least ten times. CDR3 residues: CASSQFTGVAQYF. The CDR3 DNA follows: TGTGCCAGCAGCCAATTTACAGGGGTTGCGCAGTACTTC. This sequence joins TRBV14 and TRBJ2-7, with TRBD1 identical over 7 bases. Germline trimming cut 2 bases from V and 9 bases from J; bases unmatched to any gene: 7. This CDR3 spans 13 amino acids. Germline V CDR1 and CDR2: SGHDN, FVKESK.

This clonotype was seen ten or more times. J is TRBJ1-5 and V is TRBV6-1; maybe TRBD1 (5 bases). Trimming cost V 0 bases and J 5 bases, with 14 bases left between them. Germline V CDR1 and CDR2: MNHNS, SASEGT. There are 16 residues in the CDR3. The CDR3 spells CASSEARTGGYQPQHF. The DNA of the CDR3 is TGTGCCAGCAGTGAAGCGCGAACAGGCGGCTATCAGCCCCAGCATTTT.

This clonotype was counted at least ten times. The genes are TRBV3-1 and TRBJ2-7, with TRBD2 as a possible D gene (7 bases). Germline V lookup: CDR1 LGHDT, CDR2 YNNKEL (reference sequence). V was clipped by 5 bases and J by 2 bases, with 13 bases between them. CDR3 length: 14 residues. As DNA, the CDR3 is TGTGCCAGCAGCGGGGGGGCGACGGCCTACGAGCAGTACTTC. This encodes CASSGGATAYEQYF.

This clonotype was seen repeatedly, ten times or more. V is TRBV25-1 and J is TRBJ2-7; D perhaps matches TRBD2 (5 bases). The V end was cut by 5 bases, the J end by 0 bases, with 11 bases between. This CDR3 contains 14 residues. The germline gives CDR1 MGHDK, CDR2 SYGVNS. Written as DNA, the CDR3 is TGTGCCAGCAGTAGGACTTCGAGCTCCTACGAGCAGTACTTC. Its translation: CASSRTSSSYEQYF.